The 29 T cell receptor beta chains given below trace back to one sample, sequenced in a study of cytomegalovirus exposure and HLA in healthy donors. Amplification used 60 Vbeta primers and 13 Jbeta primers. Sequenced by immunoSEQ multiplex PCR; TCRdb stores in-frame clones only, minus some. There are 240,000 or so clones in the sample; 82% occur only once, and approximately 5.3% lies in the top ten. The sequencing input was PBMCs. These receptors were collected from a woman between 35 and 50 years old in good health and CMV-seropositive.

The chain couples TRBV19 to TRBJ1-2, with a weak D call TRBD1 (6 bases). This CDR3 is 16 amino acids long. Germline V gene lookup returns CDR1 LNHDA and CDR2 SQIVND (reference sequence). Trimming pared 3 bases from V and 1 base from J, leaving 15 bases between. The CDR3: CASSIGGAVINYGYTF. The CDR3 nucleotides read TGTGCCAGTAGTATTGGGGGCGCGGTGATTAACTATGGCTACACCTTC.

The chain combines TRBV5-6 with TRBJ2-7, with 9 positions matching TRBD1. This CDR3 spans 15 amino acids. With 3 bases clipped from V and 2 bases from J, the junction kept 6 bases outside the gene matches. The germline gives CDR1 SGHDT, CDR2 YYEEEE. The CDR3 loop is CASSWDRQGAYEQYF. Here the CDR3 DNA reads TGTGCCAGCAGCTGGGACCGACAGGGGGCCTACGAGCAGTACTTC.

The chain carries TRBV7-6 and TRBJ2-3, with a tentative D call TRBD2 (6 bases). Germline V CDR1 and CDR2: SGHVS, FNYEAQ. V was cut by 0 bases and J by 2 bases, with 12 bases left in between. The CDR3 consists of 16 residues. The CDR3 loop is CASSLAPSANTDTQYF. DNA of the CDR3: TGTGCCAGCAGCTTAGCTCCTAGCGCTAACACAGATACGCAGTATTTT.

The chain combines TRBV18 with TRBJ1-2; D might be TRBD1 (6 bases). The CDR3 totals 14 residues. The V end lost 3 bases, the J end lost 3 bases, and 11 bases lay between the germline ends. Looked up from germline, CDR1 is KGHSH and CDR2 is LQKENI. The CDR3 DNA sequence: TGTGCCAGCTCACCTCAGGACAGCTACTATGGCTACACCTTC. It codes for CASSPQDSYYGYTF.

The chain joins TRBV5-6 to TRBJ1-1; D perhaps matches TRBD1 (6 bases). Germline CDR1 SGHDT, CDR2 YYEEEE. V was clipped by 2 bases and J by 5 bases, with 13 bases between them. The CDR3 contains 14 residues. Written as DNA, the CDR3 is TGTGCCAGCAGCTTTCGGGTAGGGGGTACTGAAGCTTTCTTT. Translating gives CASSFRVGGTEAFF.

This sequence joins TRBV6-5 and TRBJ1-6; 7 bases agree with TRBD1. The junction had 9 bases not matched to a gene; V was cut back by 6 bases and J by 10 bases. From germline, CDR1 is MNHEY and CDR2 SVGAGI. The CDR3 is made up of 14 amino acids. The CDR3 protein is CASRPDRANSPLHF. CDR3 nucleotides: TGTGCCAGCAGGCCCGACAGGGCAAACTCACCCCTCCACTTT.

The rearrangement links TRBV19 to TRBJ1-5; 8 nucleotides agree with TRBD1. V lost 7 bases and J lost 5; bases outside the gene matches: 10. CDR1 LNHDA and CDR2 SQIVND come from the germline V gene (reference sequence). The CDR3 runs to 15 residues. CDR3 region: CASTHLGQEYQPQHF. The CDR3, as DNA: TGTGCCAGTACTCACCTGGGACAGGAGTATCAGCCCCAGCATTTT.

The chain is built from TRBV19 and TRBJ2-7, with 8 bases matching TRBD2. CDR1 and CDR2 (germline): LNHDA, SQIVND (reference sequence). J lost 5 bases, V lost 5 bases, and 11 bases had no gene match. The CDR3 length is 15 residues. The DNA of the CDR3 is TGTGCCAGTAGTGCGGGCGGTAGCGGGAATGACGAGCAGTACTTC. Translated: CASSAGGSGNDEQYF.

J is TRBJ2-1 and V is TRBV12-5; D gene ambiguous. The germline gives CDR1 LGHNT, CDR2 FRNRAP. With 7 bases removed from V and 6 bases from J, the gap between germline ends came to 22 bases. The CDR3 contains 16 residues. Here the CDR3 reads CASAPVVGPRGNEQFF. The CDR3 coding sequence is TGTGCTAGTGCCCCCGTTGTGGGTCCGCGAGGCAATGAGCAGTTCTTC.

Points on this clone: Distinct nucleotide sequences in the sample also encode this CDR3. The V and J genes are TRBV25-1 and TRBJ2-1; perhaps TRBD1 as D (6 bases). CDR3 size: 15 residues. Per germline, CDR1 MGHDK and CDR2 SYGVNS. Trimming stripped 7 bases from V and 13 bases from J, with 26 bases between. CDR3 sequence (DNA): TGTGCCAGCACCACCCCGGGGCAGGGGAGAGTTGAACAGTTCTTC. Its protein is CASTTPGQGRVEQFF. Combining the CDR3 with reference TRBV25-1 and TRBJ2-1 gives the whole variable domain EADIYQTPRYLVIGTGKKITLECSQTMGHDKMYWYQQDPGMELHLIHYSYGVNSTEKGDLSSESTVSRIRTEHFPLTLESARPSHTSQYLCASTTPGQGRVEQFFGPGTRLTVL.

This clone was found a few times. The gene calls are TRBV19 and TRBJ1-2; 10 positions agree with TRBD1. The CDR3 loop spans 16 amino acids. CDR1 and CDR2 from the germline V gene are LNHDA and SQIVND (reference sequence). V shed 5 bases and J 6 bases; nucleotides not matched to a gene: 12. The CDR3 here is CASSARDRGEVNGYTF. Here the CDR3 DNA reads TGTGCCAGTAGTGCTCGGGACAGGGGTGAGGTGAATGGCTACACCTTC.

The chain employs TRBV5-8 and TRBJ2-3, with 9 bases that match TRBD2. Germline values: CDR1 SGHTS, CDR2 YDEGEE. The CDR3 has 15 amino acids. J was trimmed by 2 bases and V by 0 bases; bases with no gene match: 1. The CDR3 nucleotides are TGTGCCAGCAGCTTGGGACTAGCGGCCACAGATACGCAGTATTTT. Its translation: CASSLGLAATDTQYF.

This clone was observed a single time. The chain has TRBV5-4 and TRBJ2-5, with D possibly being TRBD1 (5 bases). CDR1 is SGHNT, CDR2 YYREEE, per germline (reference sequence). The CDR3 is 13 residues long. Trimming removed 3 bases from V and 4 bases from J, with 10 bases in between. The CDR3 reads CASSSQVAETQYF. DNA for the CDR3: TGTGCCAGCAGCTCACAGGTAGCAGAGACCCAGTACTTC.

This clone was recorded a few times. The chain joins TRBV4-3 to TRBJ2-7; TRBD1 is a possible D gene (6 bases). Germline assignment: CDR1 LGHNA and CDR2 YSLEER. This CDR3 has 15 residues. V lost 0 bases to trimming and J lost 6 bases, with 15 bases between them. The CDR3 is CASSQDLGLQGEQYF. The DNA of the CDR3 is TGCGCCAGCAGCCAAGATCTCGGTCTACAGGGCGAGCAGTACTTC.

The rearrangement joins TRBV4-3 to TRBJ2-1; D is uncertain. The CDR3 has 13 residues. Germline V CDR1 and CDR2: LGHNA, YSLEER. V was clipped by 0 bases and J by 4 bases, with 4 bases between them. Here the CDR3 reads CASSQEAYNEQFF. The CDR3 nucleotides are TGCGCCAGCAGCCAAGAAGCGTACAATGAGCAGTTCTTC.

The rearrangement links TRBV27 to TRBJ2-3; D is possibly TRBD2 (6 bases). Germline loops: CDR1 MNHEY, CDR2 SMNVEV (reference sequence). Trimming left V 3 bases short and J 6 bases short, with 10 bases between. The CDR3 sequence is 13 residues long. CDR3 coding DNA: TGTGCCAGCAGTTTCCCTAGCGCGGATACGCAGTATTTT. Protein product: CASSFPSADTQYF.

This clone has a handful of counts. The chain has TRBV5-1 and TRBJ1-2; D gene ambiguous. The CDR3 covers 12 residues. Germline lookup yields CDR1 SGHRS and CDR2 YFSETQ. V was pared by 5 bases and J by 4 bases, with 9 bases between. CDR3 in amino acids: CASREGPYGYTF. The CDR3 coding sequence is TGCGCCAGCAGGGAGGGTCCCTATGGCTACACCTTC.

The rearrangement uses TRBV14 and TRBJ2-7, with D hard to call. Per the germline V gene, CDR1 is SGHDN and CDR2 is FVKESK. The V end was cut by 1 base, the J end by 3 bases, with 13 bases between. CDR3 size: 15 residues. The CDR3 here is CASSQGKRPYYEQYF. In nucleotides, the CDR3 is TGTGCCAGCAGCCAAGGGAAGCGACCCTACTACGAGCAGTACTTC.

V gene TRBV9 combines with J gene TRBJ2-1, with 8 bases aligning to TRBD2. V trimming: 4 bases; J trimming: 4 bases; junction bases outside the gene matches: 7. Germline CDR1 and CDR2: SGDLS and YYNGEE. The CDR3 sequence is 15 residues long. The CDR3 coding sequence is TGTGCCAGCAGCTTAACTAGCGGAAGATACAATGAGCAGTTCTTC. It encodes CASSLTSGRYNEQFF.

The J gene is TRBJ2-1, the V gene TRBV13, with D possibly being TRBD1 (5 bases). The CDR3 spans 14 residues. V was shortened by 5 bases and J by 3 bases, with 11 bases between the two germline ends. CDR1 is PRHDT, CDR2 FYEKMQ, per germline (reference sequence). Written as DNA, the CDR3 is TGTGCCAGCAGCCGAAAGACAGTCTACAATGAGCAGTTCTTC. Translated: CASSRKTVYNEQFF. The variable domain in full, completed from reference TRBV13 and TRBJ2-1, reads AAGVIQSPRHLIKEKRETATLKCYPIPRHDTVYWYQQGPGQDPQFLISFYEKMQSDKGSIPDRFSAQQFSDYHSELNMSSLELGDSALYFCASSRKTVYNEQFFGPGTRLTVL.

CDR3 bases: TGTGCCAGCAGCGAGGCAGGGACAACTAATGAAAAACTGTTTTTT. It yields the protein CASSEAGTTNEKLFF. The chain links TRBV5-4 to TRBJ1-4, with a tentative D call TRBD1 (5 bases). Trimming took off 4 bases at V and 0 bases at J, with 10 bases between the two ends. Germline V CDR1 and CDR2: SGHNT, YYREEE (reference sequence). CDR3 length: 15 amino acids.

The rearrangement uses TRBV19 and TRBJ1-2; D unclear. Germline V gene sequence: CDR1 LNHDA, CDR2 SQIVND (reference sequence). The CDR3 contains 14 residues. The V and J ends lost 3 bases and 3 bases respectively, with 11 bases between them. CDR3 sequence reads: CASSMGQAHYGYTF. DNA of the CDR3: TGTGCCAGTAGTATGGGCCAGGCCCACTATGGCTACACCTTC.

This chain uses TRBV11-1 with TRBJ2-7; 7 bases align to TRBD1. CDR3 length: 15 residues. Germline V gene lookup returns CDR1 SGHAT and CDR2 FQDESV (reference sequence). The V segment lost 5 bases and the J segment 3 bases; nucleotides outside the gene matches: 10. CDR3 sequence: CASSLSEGQLYEQYF. The CDR3 DNA reads TGTGCCAGCAGCCTCAGCGAGGGACAGCTCTACGAGCAGTACTTC.

The chain has TRBV13 and TRBJ2-7, with D maybe TRBD2 (6 bases). Trimming cost V 1 base and J 7 bases, with 14 bases left between them. Germline V gene lookup returns CDR1 PRHDT and CDR2 FYEKMQ (reference sequence). The CDR3 is made up of 14 amino acids. In nucleotides, the CDR3 is TGTGCCAGCAGCTTAGAATCCCGCGCGGGGGAGCAGTACTTC. This translates into CASSLESRAGEQYF.

The V gene is TRBV7-6, the J gene TRBJ2-5, with D possibly being TRBD1 (6 bases). This CDR3 comprises 15 residues. The ends were cut back, 8 bases at V and 1 base at J, with 17 bases in the middle. From germline, CDR1 is SGHVS and CDR2 FNYEAQ. DNA of the CDR3: TGTGCCAGCCTCCAAGGGGGACGGCCCCAAGAGACCCAGTACTTC. Amino acids: CASLQGGRPQETQYF.

The chain has TRBV2 and TRBJ2-5; TRBD2 might be the D (7 bases). Germline CDR1 and CDR2: SNHLY and FYNNEI. Trimming stripped 2 bases from V and 6 bases from J, with 13 bases between. The CDR3 is 14 amino acids. The CDR3 reads CASSELGGGKTQYF. As DNA, the CDR3 is TGTGCCAGCAGTGAATTGGGAGGGGGAAAGACCCAGTACTTC. The full variable domain, completed using reference TRBV2 and TRBJ2-5, is EPEVTQTPSHQVTQMGQEVILRCVPISNHLYFYWYRQILGQKVEFLVSFYNNEISEKSEIFDDQFSVERPDGSNFTLKIRSTKLEDSAMYFCASSELGGGKTQYFGPGTRLLVL.

The CDR3 loop reads CASSVTLTGGEQFF. The CDR3 DNA reads TGTGCCAGCAGCGTAACTCTGACTGGAGGAGAGCAGTTCTTC. The chain carries TRBV6-4 and TRBJ2-1, with a tentative D call TRBD2 (5 bases). V lost 6 bases and J 10 bases, leaving 19 bases between the germline ends. CDR1 is MRHNA and CDR2 is SNTAGT in the germline V gene. The CDR3 is 14 amino acids.

This chain links TRBV5-1 with TRBJ1-6; D unresolved. Trimming cost V 0 bases and J 8 bases, with 9 bases left between them. The CDR3 sequence is 14 residues long. Looked up from germline, CDR1 is SGHRS and CDR2 is YFSETQ. The CDR3 reads CASSLASADSPLHF. The CDR3 bases are TGCGCCAGCAGCTTGGCTAGCGCCGATTCACCCCTCCACTTT.

This clone was recorded only once. The V gene is TRBV30, the J gene TRBJ2-7, with a weak D call TRBD2 (5 bases). The CDR3 is 12 amino acids. Trimming cost V 2 bases and J 3 bases, with 8 bases left between them. The germline V gene encodes CDR1 GTSNPN and CDR2 SVGIG (reference sequence). The CDR3 coding sequence is TGTGCCTGGAGTTCGGGGAGCTACGAGCAGTACTTC. Protein: CAWSSGSYEQYF. Variable domain in full (rest from reference TRBV30 and TRBJ2-7): SQTIHQWPATLVQPVGSPLSLECTVEGTSNPNLYWYRQAAGRGLQLLFYSVGIGQISSEVPQNLSASRPQDRQFILSSKKLLLSDSGFYLCAWSSGSYEQYFGPGTRLTVT.